The entry that follows covers one T cell receptor beta chain sequence. V was clipped by 6 bases and J by 4 bases; unmatched bases: 17. CDR1 KGHSH and CDR2 LQKENI come from the germline V gene. The CDR3 is 17 residues long. The entry originates in a study of control samples from healthy donors and cancer patients. Sequenced by immunoSEQ multiplex PCR; TCRdb stores in-frame clones only, minus some. Of roughly 370,000 clones listed, 75% to 95% were seen once; the top ten hold around 6.4%. The source material was PBMCs. This rearrangement joins TRBV18 to TRBJ1-1; TRBD1 aligns across 7 bases. The source is a man aged 40-49 years with head and neck cancer. CDR3 region: CASSLQQPGGGFTEAFF. The CDR3 coding sequence is TGTGCCAGCTCCCTCCAGCAGCCGGGAGGGGGCTTCACTGAAGCTTTCTTT. Combining the CDR3 with reference TRBV18 and TRBJ1-1 gives the whole variable domain NAGVMQNPRHLVRRRGQEARLRCSPMKGHSHVYWYRQLPEEGLKFMVYLQKENIIDESGMPKERFSAEFPKEGPSILRIQQVVRGDSAAYFCASSLQQPGGGFTEAFFGQGTRLTVV.